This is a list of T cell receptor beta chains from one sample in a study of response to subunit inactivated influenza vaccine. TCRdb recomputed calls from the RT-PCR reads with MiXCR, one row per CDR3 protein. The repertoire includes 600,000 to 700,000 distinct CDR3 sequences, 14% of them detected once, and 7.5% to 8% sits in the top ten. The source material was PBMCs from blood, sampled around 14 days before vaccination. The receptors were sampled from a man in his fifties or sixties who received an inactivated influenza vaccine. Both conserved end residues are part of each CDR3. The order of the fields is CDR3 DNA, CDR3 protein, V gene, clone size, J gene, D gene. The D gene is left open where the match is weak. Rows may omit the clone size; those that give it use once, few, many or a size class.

TGTGCCAGCAGTTTACGTGGCGGCTCAGCGCAGTATTTT CASSLRGGSAQYF TRBV12-3/TRBV12-4 . TRBJ2-3 .
TGTGCCAGCAGCCAAGACACGACAAAAGATACGCAGTATTTT CASSQDTTKDTQYF TRBV14 few TRBJ2-3 .
TGTGCCAGCAGCCACTCCTCCGGGTCAGATACGCAGTATTTT CASSHSSGSDTQYF TRBV7-3 . TRBJ2-3 .
TGTGCCAGCAGTATAGTGGATACGCAGTATTTT CASSIVDTQYF TRBV7-8 few TRBJ2-3 .
TGCAGTGCTAGAGACAGGAGCGTGGGAGAAGCTTTCTTT CSARDRSVGEAFF TRBV20-1 few TRBJ1-1 .
TGTGCCAGCAGCCAGGTACTAGCGAGGTACCAAGAGACCCAGTACTTC CASSQVLARYQETQYF TRBV3-1 many TRBJ2-5 TRBD2
TGTGCCAGCAGCTGGACAGGGCTTTCTAGCACAGATACGCAGTATTTT CASSWTGLSSTDTQYF TRBV11-2 many TRBJ2-3 TRBD1
TGTGCCAGCGGCCGGGACAGTGGCCGGGAGCAGTACTTC CASGRDSGREQYF TRBV27 few TRBJ2-7 TRBD1
TGTGCCACCAGCAGAGTCCCAGCTTCCTACGAGCAGTACTTC CATSRVPASYEQYF TRBV15 few TRBJ2-7 .
TGTGCCAGCAGGCGCCCGGGACATTTAGATACGCAGTATTTT CASRRPGHLDTQYF TRBV6-1 few TRBJ2-3 .
TGTGCCAGCAGCTTAGCCCCCACATACACAGATACGCAGTATTTT CASSLAPTYTDTQYF TRBV7-2 . TRBJ2-3 .
TGCGCCAGCAGTGAGCCCAAAACTCCCTTCGGGACAGATACGCAGTATTTT CASSEPKTPFGTDTQYF TRBV10-1 . TRBJ2-3 .
TGCGCCAGCAGCTTGGATGGGACAGGGGCATCCTACGAGCAGTACTTC CASSLDGTGASYEQYF TRBV5-1 few TRBJ2-7 TRBD1
TGCAGTGCTAGAGGACTGGGTGCGCAGGGGGCCCAAGATACGCAGTATTTT CSARGLGAQGAQDTQYF TRBV20-1 . TRBJ2-3 TRBD1
TGTGCCAGCAGCGTAGAGAGGGGGTATAATGAGCAGTTCTTC CASSVERGYNEQFF TRBV9 . TRBJ2-1 .
TGTGCCAGCAGGCCCGGTTGGGACAGATTTTCACCCCTCCACTTT CASRPGWDRFSPLHF TRBV6-1 . TRBJ1-6 TRBD1
TGTGCCAGCAGTGTTAGGGGACGGTCACCCCTCCACTTT CASSVRGRSPLHF TRBV25-1 . TRBJ1-6 .
TGCGCCAGCAGCCAAGAATCGGGGAAGAGATCACATGGCTACACCTTC CASSQESGKRSHGYTF TRBV4-3 . TRBJ1-2 .
TGTGCCAGCAGTGACGCTCCGGGACAGGGCCTCTTTTTC CASSDAPGQGLFF TRBV6-1 . TRBJ2-5 TRBD1
TGTGCCAGCAAACCGGGACCCTCTTTGAACACCATATATTTT CASKPGPSLNTIYF TRBV12-3/TRBV12-4 few TRBJ1-3 .
TGTGCCAGCAGACCATCCGGCGGGGGGACCCACAATGAGCAGTTCTTC CASRPSGGGTHNEQFF TRBV11-2 few TRBJ2-1 TRBD2
TGTGCCAGCAGCGAGGCAGGGGATGGGGTGGCAGCTTTCTTT CASSEAGDGVAAFF TRBV9 . TRBJ1-1 .
TGTGCCAGCTCACCACAGGGTGAGAGCACTGAAGCTTTCTTT CASSPQGESTEAFF TRBV18 few TRBJ1-1 .
TGTGCCAGCAGCACGCTGTCGGGGGGGGCAGATACGCAGTATTTT CASSTLSGGADTQYF TRBV7-8 . TRBJ2-3 TRBD2
TGTGCCATCAGGGTTACGGGACAGGGGGCCTACGAGCAGTACTTC CAIRVTGQGAYEQYF TRBV10-3 few TRBJ2-7 TRBD1
TGTGCCATCAGTGCAGTACAGGAAAAGGGAACTGAAGCTTTCTTT CAISAVQEKGTEAFF TRBV10-3 few TRBJ1-1 .
TGTGCCAGCTCGAGAGGGGCGTTGGGGAACAATGAGCAGTTCTTC CASSRGALGNNEQFF TRBV5-6 few TRBJ2-1 .
TGCGCCAGCAGCTGGAGACAGGGGGCGAGCTATGGCTACACCTTC CASSWRQGASYGYTF TRBV5-1 few TRBJ1-2 TRBD1
TGTGCCAGCAGCTTGGTTGGCACACCGGGCACAGATACGCAGTATTTT CASSLVGTPGTDTQYF TRBV5-5 once TRBJ2-3 .
TGTGCCAGCAGCCAAGTCCGCCTAACAGGGAATTCCTACGAGCAGTACTTC CASSQVRLTGNSYEQYF TRBV4-2 . TRBJ2-7 .
TGTGCCAGCAGCTTAGCGGTAACGAACACTGAAGCTTTCTTT CASSLAVTNTEAFF TRBV7-2 many TRBJ1-1 .
TGTGCCAGCAGCGCTAGCGGGGGATTCACCGGGGAGCTGTTTTTT CASSASGGFTGELFF TRBV9 few TRBJ2-2 TRBD2
TGTGCCAGCAGCCAAGCTCCCTACGAGCAGTACTTC CASSQAPYEQYF TRBV4-2 few TRBJ2-7 .
TGTGCCAGCTCACCAGTGCCTACTAACTATGGCTACACCTTC CASSPVPTNYGYTF TRBV18 . TRBJ1-2 .
TGCGCCAGCAGCCAAGTGGTCAGGGTGGCAGATACGCAGTATTTT CASSQVVRVADTQYF TRBV4-1 . TRBJ2-3 .
TGTGCCAGCAGCTTAGCATCTCCGGGACAGGGTTCGGTCTTGTTCTTC CASSLASPGQGSVLFF TRBV7-2 . TRBJ2-1 TRBD1
TGTGCCAGCATCAACAATTGGGGGGAATACACCGGGGAGCTGTTTTTT CASINNWGEYTGELFF TRBV12-3/TRBV12-4 many TRBJ2-2 .
TGCGCCAGCAGCCAATACATCATCCGGGACAGGGGGCAAGAGACCCAGTACTTC CASSQYIIRDRGQETQYF TRBV4-3 many TRBJ2-5 TRBD1
TGTGCCAGCACCTTCAGACAGTCCTACGAGCAGTACTTC CASTFRQSYEQYF TRBV6-2/TRBV6-3 few TRBJ2-7 .
TGTGCCAGCAGTTACGGGACCGTCCAAGAGACCCAGTACTTC CASSYGTVQETQYF TRBV5-6 few TRBJ2-5 .
TGCAGTGCCCAGGACAGTTATGGCTACACCTTC CSAQDSYGYTF TRBV20-1 few TRBJ1-2 .
TGTGCCGCTTGGGGGCTGAATCAGCCCCAGCATTTT CAAWGLNQPQHF TRBV28 . TRBJ1-5 .
TGTGCCAGCAGTGAACAGAGGCCCGGGGCCAACGTCCTGACTTTC CASSEQRPGANVLTF TRBV2 few TRBJ2-6 .
TGTGCCAGCAGTACCCCGACAGGGTTAAATTCACCCCTCCACTTT CASSTPTGLNSPLHF TRBV12-3/TRBV12-4 . TRBJ1-6 TRBD1
TGTGCCACCAGTGATGCCCTCGCTCCAAGTGGGGAGCAGTACTTC CATSDALAPSGEQYF TRBV24-1 . TRBJ2-7 .
TGCAGTGCTTACGACTACGTGGGTACCGCAACTAATGAAAAACTGTTTTTT CSAYDYVGTATNEKLFF TRBV20-1 few TRBJ1-4 .
TGCAGTGCTCTGTCGACAGGGGGCCGGTATGAGCAGTTCTTC CSALSTGGRYEQFF TRBV20-1 few TRBJ2-1 TRBD1
TGTGCCAGCAGTGAAGCTTTTGGACAGGAGTACTTC CASSEAFGQEYF TRBV25-1 many TRBJ2-7 TRBD1
TGCGCCAGCAGCCCCCAAGCGGGGGCCCCGAACACCGGGGAGCTGTTTTTT CASSPQAGAPNTGELFF TRBV5-1 . TRBJ2-2 TRBD2
TGCGCCAGCAGCTTGGAGGACAGGGGCCCAGATACGCAGTATTTT CASSLEDRGPDTQYF TRBV5-1 many TRBJ2-3 TRBD1
TGTGCCAGCAGTTCCCGGACCGGGACTAGCGTTACAGATACGCAGTATTTT CASSSRTGTSVTDTQYF TRBV12-3/TRBV12-4 . TRBJ2-3 TRBD2
TGCGCCAGCAGTCAAGGGGGACAGGGGGGCGGTTACGAGCAGTACTTC CASSQGGQGGGYEQYF TRBV4-1 few TRBJ2-7 TRBD1
TGTGCCAGCCTTCGGGCAGGGAGAACCTACGAGCAGTACTTC CASLRAGRTYEQYF TRBV6-1 few TRBJ2-7 .
TGCAGTGCTCCAACTAGCGGGAGTTCCTACGAGCAGTACTTC CSAPTSGSSYEQYF TRBV20-1 . TRBJ2-7 TRBD2
TGTGCCAGCAGCCATCCGGTTGGGTCCTACAATGAGCAGTTCTTC CASSHPVGSYNEQFF TRBV4-2 . TRBJ2-1 .
TGTGCCAGCAGTCGTCTCACTAGCGGGAGGGGCAATGAGCAGTTCTTC CASSRLTSGRGNEQFF TRBV27 few TRBJ2-1 TRBD2
TGTGCCAGCAATAGACTAGATGAGACCCAGTACTTC CASNRLDETQYF TRBV2 few TRBJ2-5 .
TGTGCCAGCAGCCCCTTATTAGGGGACGAGCAGTACTTC CASSPLLGDEQYF TRBV7-9 few TRBJ2-7 .
TGCAGTGCTAGAGATAATATCGGGGCTTTCTTT CSARDNIGAFF TRBV20-1 once TRBJ1-1 .